The 18 T cell receptor beta chains given below trace back to one sample, sequenced in a study of control samples from healthy donors and cancer patients. Assay used: immunoSEQ multiplex PCR; TCRdb lists only in-frame clones, some missing. The table includes about 130,000 clones, about 90% detected once. Sample: blood. The receptors here all came from a woman in her forties or fifties in good health.

This CDR3 is CATSQDRTAHNGYTF. In DNA form, the CDR3 reads TGTGCCACCAGCCAGGACCGCACAGCCCATAATGGCTACACCTTC. The chain joins TRBV15 to TRBJ1-2; the D is unclear. The CDR3 covers 15 residues. CDR1 and CDR2 (germline): LNHNV, YYDKDF (reference sequence). The V and J ends lost 5 bases and 6 bases respectively, with 19 bases between them.

The chain links TRBV28 to TRBJ1-5; 8 nucleotides agree with TRBD1. Germline-derived CDR1 and CDR2 are MDHEN and SYDVKM. After removal of 8 bases from V and 3 bases from J, the junction contained 12 bases not matched to a gene. CDR3 length: 16 residues. The CDR3 loop is CASGPRGQGHNQPQHF. The CDR3 coding sequence is TGTGCCAGCGGTCCCCGCGGACAGGGACACAATCAGCCCCAGCATTTT.

This clone was found once. The chain recombines TRBV19 with TRBJ2-5, with a weak D call TRBD1 (6 bases). From germline, CDR1 is LNHDA and CDR2 SQIVND (reference sequence). This CDR3 is built from 16 residues. V lost 4 bases, J lost 0 bases, and 15 bases lay in between. In nucleotides, the CDR3 is TGTGCCAGTAGTAGCAACAGGGCCGGACACCAAGAGACCCAGTACTTC. Amino acids: CASSSNRAGHQETQYF.

This clone was recorded only once. The chain employs TRBV28 and TRBJ1-6; D call uncertain. Trimming cost V 4 bases and J 9 bases, with 13 bases left between them. The CDR3 has 14 amino acids. Germline CDR1 and CDR2: MDHEN and SYDVKM. Written as DNA, the CDR3 is TGTGCCAGCAGTTGGGGAAACACGGGTTCACCCCTCCACTTT. Translated, it gives CASSWGNTGSPLHF.

V gene TRBV29-1 combines with J gene TRBJ1-1; unclear D gene. Germline CDR1 reads SQVTM; CDR2 reads ANQGSEA. CDR3 length equals 13 residues. The V end lost 0 bases, the J end lost 0 bases, and 5 bases lay between the germline ends. CDR3 DNA sequence: TGCAGCGTTGAAGATCGTATGAACACTGAAGCTTTCTTT. Translation gives CSVEDRMNTEAFF.

As DNA, the CDR3 is TGTGCCAGCAGCCAAGAGGGGGGTGGCGGACACACAGATACGCAGTATTTT. It encodes CASSQEGGGGHTDTQYF. The chain combines TRBV4-2 with TRBJ2-3; D possibly corresponds to TRBD2 (6 bases). CDR1 and CDR2 from the germline V gene are LGHNA and YNFKEQ. This CDR3 contains 17 residues. Trimming removed 0 bases at V and 2 bases at J, with 15 bases between.

The chain carries TRBV19 and TRBJ2-7; 9 bases align to TRBD1. The ends lost 5 bases at V and 3 bases at J; junction bases unmatched: 5. In germline, CDR1 is LNHDA, CDR2 SQIVND (reference sequence). This CDR3 comprises 14 residues. CDR3 in DNA: TGTGCCAGTAGTTTAACAGGGGGCCACTACGAGCAGTACTTC. Its translation is CASSLTGGHYEQYF.

This chain uses TRBV19 with TRBJ2-1, with D maybe TRBD1 (6 bases). This CDR3 has 14 amino acids. CDR1 LNHDA and CDR2 SQIVND come from the germline V gene (reference sequence). Trimming took 7 bases from V and 1 from J, leaving 11 bases between them. The CDR3 DNA reads as TGTGCCAGTAAGGACAGCCCATCCTACAATGAGCAGTTCTTC. Protein sequence: CASKDSPSYNEQFF.

The chain couples TRBV30 to TRBJ1-5; TRBD1 matches 11 bases. The CDR3 loop spans 19 amino acids. Germline V gene lookup returns CDR1 GTSNPN and CDR2 SVGIG (reference sequence). Trimming removed 2 bases from V and 0 bases from J; junction bases left unmatched: 12. The CDR3 DNA reads as TGTGCCTGGAGTCCGTACCTCGGGACAGGGGGATATAGCAATCAGCCCCAGCATTTT. Translated: CAWSPYLGTGGYSNQPQHF.

V gene TRBV3-1 (or the pseudogene TRBV3-2) combines with J gene TRBJ1-2; D uncertain. Per germline, CDR1 LGHDT and CDR2 YNNKEL (reference sequence). Deletions cut 1 base from V and 10 bases from J, with 10 bases between. This CDR3 is built from 12 residues. CDR3 DNA sequence: TGTGCCAGCAGCCAAGGCGAGTGGGCCTACACCTTC. Translating gives CASSQGEWAYTF.

The chain is built from TRBV5-1 and TRBJ1-1; tentative D call: TRBD1 (5 bases). The CDR3 runs to 14 residues. V was shortened by 0 bases and J by 3 bases, with 9 bases between the two germline ends. Germline CDR1 reads SGHRS; CDR2 reads YFSETQ. The CDR3 spells CASSLAGMDTEAFF. CDR3 bases: TGCGCCAGCAGCTTGGCAGGGATGGACACTGAAGCTTTCTTT. Based on the CDR3 plus reference TRBV5-1 and TRBJ1-1, the full variable domain is KAGVTQTPRYLIKTRGQQVTLSCSPISGHRSVSWYQQTPGQGLQFLFEYFSETQRNKGNFPGRFSGRQFSNSRSEMNVSTLELGDSALYLCASSLAGMDTEAFFGQGTRLTVV.

This chain links TRBV3-1 (or the pseudogene TRBV3-2) with TRBJ2-1, with D unresolved. V lost 3 bases to trimming and J lost 6 bases, with 15 bases between them. The CDR3 runs 15 residues. Germline V gene lookup returns CDR1 LGHDT and CDR2 YNNKEL (reference sequence). The CDR3 DNA is TGTGCCAGCAGCCATCGAAGGGAATGGGGCAATGAGCAGTTCTTC. Amino acid sequence: CASSHRREWGNEQFF.

This clone was found once. This chain links TRBV2 with TRBJ1-1, with D possibly matching TRBD1 (5 bases). The ends were cut back, 6 bases at V and 4 bases at J, with 9 bases in the middle. The germline gives CDR1 SNHLY, CDR2 FYNNEI. The CDR3 is 12 residues long. In DNA form, the CDR3 reads TGTGCCAGCAGGAGGGGAAGCACTGAAGCTTTCTTT. Its translation: CASRRGSTEAFF. The complete variable domain, with remaining parts taken from reference TRBV2 and TRBJ1-1, reads EPEVTQTPSHQVTQMGQEVILRCVPISNHLYFYWYRQILGQKVEFLVSFYNNEISEKSEIFDDQFSVERPDGSNFTLKIRSTKLEDSAMYFCASRRGSTEAFFGQGTRLTVV.

The gene calls are TRBV5-5 and TRBJ2-7; D ambiguous. Germline V gene sequence: CDR1 SGHKS, CDR2 YYEKEE (reference sequence). This CDR3 is 13 amino acids long. V lost 2 bases and J 3 bases, leaving 9 bases between the germline ends. The CDR3 protein is CASSFETGYEQYF. The CDR3, as DNA: TGTGCCAGCAGCTTCGAAACCGGCTACGAGCAGTACTTC.

This clone is a singleton in its sample. The J gene is TRBJ1-3, the V gene TRBV30, with D possibly matching TRBD1 (6 bases). This CDR3 comprises 13 residues. V lost 4 bases, J lost 3 bases, and 10 bases lay in between. Germline V lookup: CDR1 GTSNPN, CDR2 SVGIG (reference sequence). CDR3: CAWINRVGNTIYF. The CDR3 nucleotides are TGTGCCTGGATAAACAGGGTTGGAAACACCATATATTTT.

This rearrangement joins TRBV3-1 (or the pseudogene TRBV3-2) to TRBJ1-2; possibly TRBD1 for D (6 bases). The length of the CDR3 is 14 residues. The V end lost 3 bases, the J end lost 7 bases, and 15 bases lay between the germline ends. Germline CDR1 reads LGHDT; CDR2 reads YNNKEL (reference sequence). This CDR3 reads CASSQEIRGRGYTF. The CDR3 coding sequence is TGTGCCAGCAGCCAGGAAATCAGGGGCCGTGGCTACACCTTC.

The gene calls are TRBV6-5 and TRBJ2-7, with D tentatively TRBD1 (5 bases). The CDR3 sequence is 14 residues long. V lost 0 bases and J lost 3, with 9 bases in between. CDR1 is MNHEY, CDR2 SVGAGI, per germline. This chain's CDR3 is CASSYSRQIYEQYF. CDR3 in DNA: TGTGCCAGCAGTTACTCGAGACAGATCTACGAGCAGTACTTC.

This rearrangement joins TRBV28 to TRBJ2-1; the match to TRBD2 covers 12 bases. Germline V CDR1 and CDR2: MDHEN, SYDVKM. Germline trimming cut 2 bases from V and 5 bases from J; bases unmatched to any gene: 13. The CDR3 has 19 residues. The CDR3 bases are TGTGCCAGCAGTTTAAAGTCCCTAGCGGGAGGGCCATTAGACAATGAGCAGTTCTTC. It codes for CASSLKSLAGGPLDNEQFF.